The 22 T cell receptor beta chains given below trace back to one sample, sequenced in a study of blood T cell repertoires in COVID-19. Libraries were prepared by immunoSEQ multiplex PCR; TCRdb keeps only in-frame clonotypes and omits some of them. The sample holds approximately 440,000 clones, about 91% seen once. Sequencing was performed on peripheral blood. The receptors originated from a woman in her forties or fifties with COVID-19, enrolled during active disease.

V gene TRBV6-6 combines with J gene TRBJ1-1; the match to TRBD1 covers 10 bases. There are 15 residues in the CDR3. With 5 bases clipped from V and 11 bases from J, the junction kept 14 bases outside the gene matches. Germline V gene lookup returns CDR1 MNHNY and CDR2 SVGAGI (reference sequence). CDR3 protein: CASSQPGQGPRDAFF. The CDR3 region has the DNA TGTGCCAGCAGTCAACCGGGACAGGGGCCTCGAGATGCTTTCTTT.

This rearrangement joins TRBV2 to TRBJ1-2, with D perhaps TRBD1 (5 bases). Trimming shortened V by 2 bases and J by 8 bases, and 18 bases separated the two germline ends. Germline V CDR1 and CDR2: SNHLY, FYNNEI. The CDR3 is made up of 15 amino acids. The CDR3 coding sequence is TGTGCCAGCAGTGAACGGGTTGGGGCGTCGAAGGGCTACACCTTC. This translates into CASSERVGASKGYTF.

The chain has TRBV2 and TRBJ2-7; the D gene is possibly TRBD2 (5 bases). From germline, CDR1 is SNHLY and CDR2 FYNNEI. This CDR3 is built from 17 residues. V dropped 1 base and J dropped 0 bases, with 16 bases sitting between them. Here the CDR3 DNA reads TGTGCCAGCAGTGAAGGGGTCGGGATTTCGAGCTCCTACGAGCAGTACTTC. Amino acids: CASSEGVGISSSYEQYF.

V is TRBV14 and J is TRBJ1-2; possible D gene TRBD1, 5 bases. There are 16 residues in the CDR3. Germline-derived CDR1 and CDR2 are SGHDN and FVKESK. The V end was cut by 4 bases, the J end by 2 bases, with 17 bases between. In nucleotides, the CDR3 is TGTGCCAGCAGCCCCTACCTGAAGACAGAAAACTATGGCTACACCTTC. Translated, it gives CASSPYLKTENYGYTF.

The rearrangement joins TRBV11-2 to TRBJ2-1; maybe TRBD2 (6 bases). Per germline, CDR1 SGHAT and CDR2 FQNNGV. V was trimmed by 7 bases and J by 5 bases, leaving 12 bases between them. The CDR3 length is 13 residues. The CDR3 loop reads CASKEGTHNEQFF. The CDR3 region has the DNA TGTGCCAGCAAGGAGGGGACCCACAATGAGCAGTTCTTC. Looking up the rest from reference TRBV11-2 and TRBJ2-1 gives the full variable domain: EAGVAQSPRYKIIEKRQSVAFWCNPISGHATLYWYQQILGQGPKLLIQFQNNGVVDDSQLPKDRFSAERLKGVDSTLKIQPAKLEDSAVYLCASKEGTHNEQFFGPGTRLTVL.

The gene calls are TRBV29-1 and TRBJ2-7, with a weak D call TRBD2 (5 bases). Between the trimmed V and J ends, which lost 7 bases and 6 bases, there was a span of 19 bases. This CDR3 region has 13 residues. Germline V CDR1 and CDR2: SQVTM, ANQGSEA. The DNA of the CDR3 is TGCAGCGCAAAAGGGAGAGGGCCCGGCGAGCAGTACTTC. The encoded protein is CSAKGRGPGEQYF.

This clone appeared once. The chain is built from TRBV27 and TRBJ1-2; no clear D gene. Trimming pared 4 bases from V and 8 bases from J, leaving 17 bases between. The CDR3 is 14 residues long. Germline CDR1 reads MNHEY; CDR2 reads SMNVEV (reference sequence). The CDR3 here is CASSSLARFGGYTF. The CDR3 nucleotides read TGTGCCAGCAGTTCTCTAGCGCGCTTCGGGGGCTACACCTTC.

V and J are TRBV2 and TRBJ2-2, with D possibly TRBD2 on 5 matching bases. The germline gives CDR1 SNHLY, CDR2 FYNNEI. The CDR3 contains 13 residues. V gave up 6 bases and J gave up 4 bases, with 9 bases separating them. The CDR3 reads CASSSGTTGELFF. CDR3 DNA: TGTGCCAGCAGCAGCGGAACCACCGGGGAGCTGTTTTTT.

The chain recombines TRBV2 with TRBJ1-2; D is uncertain. The CDR3 has 12 amino acids. In germline, CDR1 is SNHLY, CDR2 FYNNEI. Deletions cut 6 bases from V and 4 bases from J, with 9 bases between. The CDR3 spells CASRSGPYGYTF. The CDR3 DNA follows: TGTGCCAGCAGGAGCGGACCCTATGGCTACACCTTC.

The table lists this clone with a count of one. The rearrangement joins TRBV27 to TRBJ2-1; 7 bases align to TRBD1. CDR3 length: 19 amino acids. Germline V gives CDR1 MNHEY, CDR2 SMNVEV (reference sequence). V trimming: 3 bases; J trimming: 3 bases; junction bases outside the gene matches: 17. CDR3 amino acids: CASSFMRRNPGQIYNEQFF. The CDR3 region has the DNA TGTGCCAGCAGTTTTATGCGGCGGAATCCGGGACAGATCTACAATGAGCAGTTCTTC.

This chain links TRBV2 with TRBJ1-6; the D gene is possibly TRBD1 (6 bases). Germline lookup yields CDR1 SNHLY and CDR2 FYNNEI. The CDR3 covers 15 residues. Trimming took 6 bases from V and 11 from J, leaving 20 bases between them. CDR3 loop: CASRGDTLLNPPLHF. CDR3 bases: TGTGCCAGCAGGGGGGACACCCTACTTAACCCACCCCTCCACTTT.

The chain uses TRBV20-1 and TRBJ2-3, with D possibly TRBD2 on 5 matching bases. V dropped 5 bases and J dropped 12 bases, with 15 bases sitting between them. Germline V gene sequence: CDR1 DFQATT, CDR2 SNEGSKA (reference sequence). The CDR3 is 11 amino acids. The CDR3 DNA is TGCAGTGCTCGCCGGAGGACTCGACAGTATTTT. Amino acids: CSARRRTRQYF.

The chain combines TRBV9 with TRBJ1-1, with a possible D match to TRBD1 (5 bases). This CDR3 region has 15 residues. Per the germline V gene, CDR1 is SGDLS and CDR2 is YYNGEE. The V and J ends lost 4 bases and 5 bases respectively, with 18 bases between them. CDR3 loop: CASSSFHSGGTEAFF. Written as DNA, the CDR3 is TGTGCCAGCAGCTCATTCCATTCGGGGGGGACTGAAGCTTTCTTT.

The CDR3 sequence is CASRRGYTEAFF. CDR3 nucleotides: TGTGCCAGCAGACGGGGGTACACTGAAGCTTTCTTT. This chain uses TRBV27 with TRBJ1-1, with D possibly being TRBD1 (5 bases). The V end was cut by 6 bases, the J end by 3 bases, with 8 bases between. CDR3 length: 12 residues. Germline CDR1 and CDR2: MNHEY and SMNVEV (reference sequence).

The chain has TRBV19 and TRBJ1-5; D call uncertain. The V and J ends lost 1 base and 4 bases respectively, with 8 bases between them. Looked up from germline, CDR1 is LNHDA and CDR2 is SQIVND (reference sequence). This CDR3 contains 14 residues. CDR3 sequence: CASSIGTPNQPQHF. CDR3 DNA: TGTGCCAGTAGTATAGGTACACCTAATCAGCCCCAGCATTTT.

J is TRBJ1-2 and V is TRBV19; 9 bases match TRBD1. J was trimmed by 5 bases and V by 8 bases; bases with no gene match: 6. CDR1 LNHDA and CDR2 SQIVND come from the germline V gene (reference sequence). CDR3 size: 13 residues. The CDR3, as DNA: TGTGCCAGTCATCCCGGGACAGGGTATGGCTACACCTTC. The encoded protein is CASHPGTGYGYTF. Supplemented by reference TRBV19 and TRBJ1-2, the full variable domain reads DGGITQSPKYLFRKEGQNVTLSCEQNLNHDAMYWYRQDPGQGLRLIYYSQIVNDFQKGDIAEGYSVSREKKESFPLTVTSAQKNPTAFYLCASHPGTGYGYTFGSGTRLTVV.

This chain uses TRBV6-6 with TRBJ1-2; no clear D. Trimming cost V 2 bases and J 8 bases, with 6 bases left between them. Germline CDR1 is MNHNY and CDR2 is SVGAGI (reference sequence). The CDR3 totals 11 residues. The CDR3 region has the DNA TGTGCCAGCAGTTACCGGGAAGGCTACACCTTC. This gives the protein CASSYREGYTF.

The chain combines TRBV19 with TRBJ1-1, with D tentatively TRBD1 (5 bases). Germline V gives CDR1 LNHDA, CDR2 SQIVND (reference sequence). CDR3 length: 14 residues. The V end was cut by 5 bases, the J end by 1 base, with 11 bases between. The CDR3, as DNA: TGTGCCAGTAGTGAGGGACTGACGAACACTGAAGCTTTCTTT. Residues: CASSEGLTNTEAFF.

The J gene is TRBJ1-2, the V gene TRBV6-5; TRBD1 is a possible D gene (5 bases). The CDR3 length is 13 residues. Germline V gene sequence: CDR1 MNHEY, CDR2 SVGAGI. V lost 6 bases and J 8 bases, leaving 16 bases between the germline ends. The CDR3 reads CASSSYAPGGYTF. The CDR3 nucleotides read TGTGCCAGCAGCAGTTACGCCCCAGGGGGCTACACCTTC.

In DNA form, the CDR3 reads TGTGCCAGCAGCCTATGGGACAGTAATGAAAAACTGTTTTTT. Translation gives CASSLWDSNEKLFF. The rearrangement uses TRBV11-2 and TRBJ1-4; 7 bases fit TRBD1. The J segment lost 4 bases and the V segment lost 5 bases, leaving 4 bases of the junction unmatched. Germline V lookup: CDR1 SGHAT, CDR2 FQNNGV. This CDR3 spans 14 amino acids. The entire variable domain, with the rest obtained from reference TRBV11-2 and TRBJ1-4, is as follows: EAGVAQSPRYKIIEKRQSVAFWCNPISGHATLYWYQQILGQGPKLLIQFQNNGVVDDSQLPKDRFSAERLKGVDSTLKIQPAKLEDSAVYLCASSLWDSNEKLFFGSGTQLSVL.

The J gene is TRBJ2-4, the V gene TRBV13; D gene uncertain. The germline V gene has CDR1 PRHDT and CDR2 FYEKMQ (reference sequence). V lost 5 bases and J lost 5, with 16 bases in between. CDR3 length equals 15 residues. This CDR3 is CASSRLVNHENIQYF. CDR3 in DNA: TGTGCCAGCAGCCGCTTAGTGAACCACGAAAACATTCAGTACTTC.

V is TRBV7-2 and J is TRBJ1-3, with D uncertain. Trimming shortened V by 1 base and J by 0 bases, and 10 bases separated the two germline ends. From germline, CDR1 is SGHTA and CDR2 FQGNSA. This CDR3 contains 16 residues. CDR3 in amino acids: CASSLEPGSSGNTIYF. CDR3 bases: TGTGCCAGCAGCTTAGAACCGGGAAGCTCTGGAAACACCATATATTTT.